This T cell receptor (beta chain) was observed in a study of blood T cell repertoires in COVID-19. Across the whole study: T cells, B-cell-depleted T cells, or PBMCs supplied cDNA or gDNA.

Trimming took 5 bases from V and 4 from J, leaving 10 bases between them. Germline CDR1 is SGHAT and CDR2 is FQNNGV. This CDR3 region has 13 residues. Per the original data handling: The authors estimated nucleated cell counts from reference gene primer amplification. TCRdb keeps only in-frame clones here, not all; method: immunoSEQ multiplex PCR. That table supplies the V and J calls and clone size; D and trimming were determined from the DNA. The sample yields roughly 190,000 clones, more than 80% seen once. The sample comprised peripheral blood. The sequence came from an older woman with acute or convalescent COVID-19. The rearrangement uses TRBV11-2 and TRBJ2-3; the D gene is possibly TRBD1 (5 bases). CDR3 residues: CASSRAGPDTQYF. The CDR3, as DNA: TGTGCCAGCAGCCGGGCAGGGCCAGATACGCAGTATTTT.